This T cell receptor (beta chain) emerged from a study of shared clonotypes between healthy human individuals (dated by TCRdb to 2018 to 2020). For context, the study as a whole: A couple of women and three men aged 18 to 49 years were included in the cohort. Per donor, three plates each were used for CD4 naive and CD4 memory, two for CD8 naive, and one for CD8 memory. To estimate repertoire size and how much clonotype sharing occurs between individuals, the study deeply sequenced the blood TCR repertoires of a handful of healthy adults. To increase sequencing depth and limit assay-specific biases, different laboratories used diverse techniques to prepare libraries and sequence TCR repertoires. Between about 0.8 and 9 billion PBMCs per donor were obtained by leukapheresis. Overall study outcomes, separate from this receptor: Incomplete sequencing was indicated by rarefaction of sorted-subset datasets, despite the large sequencing depth. Based on pairwise subsampling, the degree of clonotype sharing among donors was expected to be affected by sequencing depth. Sampling was restricted to blood, and TCR repertoires in tissue are likely to differ from TCR repertoires in blood. Naive subsets generally had larger estimated clonotype richness than memory subsets. About 4.5% of naive CD4, 3% to 4% of naive CD8, approximately 2.2% of memory CD4, and around 0.42% of memory CD8 clonotypes were shared across a few donors. The genetic and exposure-history diversity represented was limited by the small number of donors. Compared with non-shared clonotypes, clonotypes shared by all four sorted-subset donors had higher generation probabilities.

Notes on this clone: What antigen it recognizes has not been identified. Base qualities are not at hand, and no much larger clone is one base apart.

The donors were healthy, HIV-negative adults who had no recently reported acute infections or vaccinations. Only Caucasian adults living in Nashville, Tennessee, USA were represented among the donors. CD4+ T cells were enriched through magnetic negative selection, after which naive cells were positively selected on CD45RA and the remaining negative fraction served as the memory subset. Blood was collected by leukapheresis, and PBMCs were isolated by Ficoll-Histopaque density gradient centrifugation and then cryopreserved in liquid nitrogen vapor phase. Analytical flow cytometry was used to check the purity and quantity of each magnetically sorted T cell population. Each sorted fraction had its genomic DNA isolated and then quantified by UV absorbance on a Nanodrop 2000c. Reading the germline V gene gives CDR1 SGHVS and CDR2 FNYEAQ. Compared with germline, V lacks 5 bases and J lacks 2 bases; bases without a gene match: 6. Measured from the cysteine to the phenylalanine, the CDR3 is 14 residues long. The read is trimmed to its CDR3 DNA, 42 bases read in frame from base 1.

Using the deep immunoSEQ assay, multiplex PCR amplified TCR CDR3 regions from genomic DNA. Genomic DNA extracted from each cell subset was distributed evenly over all wells of several immunoSEQ 96-well plates, and each plate served as one replicate. For sorted subsets, about 0.2 ug genomic DNA, equal to tens of thousands of T cell genomes, was loaded into each replicate PCR. Purified libraries were measured with a Qubit 3.0 fluorometer, size-checked on a Bioanalyzer 2100, and measured again with the KAPA Library Quantification kit. Every immunoSEQ 96-well plate was sequenced on a dedicated single-read 150-cycle Illumina NextSeq 550 flow cell. In the original analysis: The immunoSEQ output contained only junctional sequences without quality scores, so filtering could not match that applied to full-length reads. Sequences were annotated with PyIR, a Python wrapper for IgBLAST v1.9, using IMGT germline references to assign V/J genes and CDR3. Any read was removed if the V/J assignment was weak (E-value above 1e-6), the CDR3 was missing, or the read contained stop codons, out-of-frame junctions, or ambiguous translated residues. V3J clonotypes were defined as sequences sharing an identical inferred V gene, J gene, and CDR3 amino acid sequence. Percentage overlap between repertoires was computed as shared unique clonotypes divided by the size of the smaller repertoire. Repertoire richness was assessed with RTK rarefaction, the Chao1 estimator, and Recon v2.1 estimates of unobserved clonotypes. For all TCRbeta clonotypes obtained by the gDNA method from a handful of donors, generation probabilities were computed with OLGA. TCRdb obtained this table from immuneACCESS and retained in-frame rearrangements with V and J assigned. These tables miss some clones; where compared with another copy, unresolved V genes account for less than half of the shortfall, and the remainder is unexplained. The V and J calls and clone size come from that table; D and trimming were worked out from the DNA. Counted in this sample were some 1.4 million clones; roughly 96% of them appeared once. The ten largest clonotypes hold approximately 1.1% of the sample.

Recombination connected TRBV7-6 to TRBJ2-7, with 7 bases matching TRBD1. This clonotype was obtained from a young man in good health. Input material: naive CD4+ T cells sorted from blood. The sample's cell subset or site label, decoded: CD45RA+ positively selected. The CDR3 sequence is CASSMTGTAYEQYF. The bases are TGTGCCAGCAGCATGACCGGGACAGCCTACGAGCAGTACTTC.